Presented here are 21 T cell receptor beta chains from one specimen sequenced in a study of OX40 agonist ivuxolimab in advanced cancers. Here immunoSEQ multiplex PCR was the method, and the copy in TCRdb shows in-frame clones only, minus some. The sample lists fewer than 80,000 clones, 70% to 90% seen once, with approximately 5% in the top ten. The sequencing here drew on CD4+ or CD8+ T cells sorted from blood, taken in a trial of the OX40 agonist ivuxolimab. All receptors derive from an adult with an advanced solid tumor such as melanoma, head and neck, liver or kidney cancer.

On this clone: The same CDR3 can be traced to other DNA sequences in this sample. The rearrangement links TRBV7-2 to TRBJ1-2; D remains unclear. This CDR3 spans 15 amino acids. Between the trimmed V and J ends, which lost 1 base and 5 bases, there was a span of 14 bases. Germline V gene data show CDR1 as SGHTA and CDR2 as FQGNSA. The CDR3: CASSLGPGLGYGYTF. Written as DNA, the CDR3 is TGTGCCAGCAGCTTAGGGCCAGGTTTGGGATATGGCTACACCTTC.

The chain carries TRBV15 and TRBJ1-4, with D tentatively TRBD1 (5 bases). CDR1 is LNHNV and CDR2 is YYDKDF in the germline V gene (reference sequence). The CDR3 spans 13 residues. Trimming took off 11 bases at V and 4 bases at J, with 14 bases between the two ends. CDR3 sequence (DNA): TGTGCCGCCTCGGAGGGGATTAATGAAAAACTGTTTTTT. This gives the protein CAASEGINEKLFF. Drawing the rest from reference TRBV15 and TRBJ1-4, the complete variable domain is DAMVIQNPRYQVTQFGKPVTLSCSQTLNHNVMYWYQQKSSQAPKLLFHYYDKDFNNEADTPDNFQSRRPNTSFCFLDIRSPGLGDTAMYLCAASEGINEKLFFGSGTQLSVL.

The chain couples TRBV11-2 to TRBJ2-7; D may be TRBD1 (5 bases). Germline assignment: CDR1 SGHAT and CDR2 FQNNGV. This CDR3 has 12 amino acids. Trimming took off 8 bases at V and 0 bases at J, with 8 bases between the two ends. This CDR3 reads CASEDNSYEQYF. In DNA, the CDR3 is TGTGCCAGCGAGGACAACTCCTACGAGCAGTACTTC.

This clone was found a few times. The CDR3 bases are TGTGCCAGCTCACCAGGGACACGAACCTACGAGCAGTACTTC. Protein: CASSPGTRTYEQYF. The chain employs TRBV18 and TRBJ2-5; a weak D match, TRBD1 (6 bases). Near its end, the DNA agrees better with TRBJ2-7, so the J call may be wrong. The germline CDR1 and CDR2 sequences are KGHSH and LQKENI. The CDR3 totals 14 residues.

The rearrangement links TRBV2 to TRBJ1-2, with TRBD1 matching over 12 bases. J gave up 1 base and V 4 bases, and 10 bases lay outside the gene matches. The CDR3 runs 18 residues. The V gene's germline CDR1 is SNHLY and CDR2 FYNNEI. The CDR3 is CASSARDRGLTLNYGYTF. In DNA, the CDR3 is TGTGCCAGCAGTGCTAGGGACAGGGGGCTTACCCTTAACTATGGCTACACCTTC.

This chain links TRBV29-1 with TRBJ2-2; D gene ambiguous. With 4 bases removed from V and 6 bases from J, the gap between germline ends came to 9 bases. Germline CDR1 SQVTM, CDR2 ANQGSEA. The CDR3 runs 12 residues. This chain's CDR3 is CSVAYGPGELFF. The CDR3 coding sequence is TGCAGCGTTGCTTACGGGCCCGGGGAGCTGTTTTTT.

The V call is TRBV7-2, the J call TRBJ2-4; maybe TRBD2 (6 bases). Germline V gene sequence: CDR1 SGHTA, CDR2 FQGNSA. Trimming removed 3 bases at V and 2 bases at J, with 11 bases between. There are 15 residues in the CDR3. The CDR3 sequence: CASSFSGQTKNIQYF. The CDR3 nucleotides read TGTGCCAGCAGCTTTAGCGGACAAACCAAAAACATTCAGTACTTC. The variable domain in full, with the rest retrieved from reference TRBV7-2 and TRBJ2-4, is GAGVSQSPSNKVTEKGKDVELRCDPISGHTALYWYRQSLGQGLEFLIYFQGNSAPDKSGLPSDRFSAERTGGSVSTLTIQRTQQEDSAVYLCASSFSGQTKNIQYFGAGTRLSVL.

The genes are TRBV4-2 and TRBJ2-1; D might be TRBD1 (7 bases). The V gene's germline CDR1 is LGHNA and CDR2 YNFKEQ. Trimming stripped 6 bases from V and 2 bases from J, with 17 bases between. The CDR3 runs to 16 residues. DNA for the CDR3: TGTGCCAGCAGTCAGGGGGGCGGGCGGGCCTACAATGAGCAGTTCTTC. This codes for CASSQGGGRAYNEQFF.

The chain joins TRBV18 to TRBJ2-3; 7 nucleotides line up with TRBD1. The trim removed 6 bases at V and 2 bases at J, leaving 8 bases unmatched. Germline V gene lookup returns CDR1 KGHSH and CDR2 LQKENI. The CDR3 loop spans 15 amino acids. The CDR3 region is CASSKGAPDTDTQYF. CDR3 DNA sequence: TGTGCCAGCTCCAAGGGGGCGCCGGACACAGATACGCAGTATTTT.

The chain has TRBV6-6 and TRBJ2-7, with D unresolved. The CDR3 covers 13 residues. V lost 5 bases and J 7 bases, leaving 15 bases between the germline ends. The germline CDR1 and CDR2 sequences are MNHNY and SVGAGI (reference sequence). The DNA for the CDR3 is TGTGCCAGCAGTCCCGGGTCTCCCCTAGAGCAGTACTTC. Protein: CASSPGSPLEQYF.

The chain joins TRBV9 to TRBJ2-7; 7 nucleotides align to TRBD2. Germline V gene lookup returns CDR1 SGDLS and CDR2 YYNGEE. Trimming cost V 3 bases and J 2 bases; bases outside gene matches: 2. This CDR3 region has 13 residues. CDR3 loop: CASSGGGAYEQYF. As DNA, the CDR3 is TGTGCCAGCAGCGGTGGGGGGGCCTACGAGCAGTACTTC.

The rearrangement joins TRBV2 to TRBJ2-1; either TRBD1 or TRBD2 may fit D (5 bases each). Trimming left V 0 bases short and J 10 bases short, with 10 bases between. The germline gives CDR1 SNHLY, CDR2 FYNNEI. The CDR3 extends over 13 amino acids. The CDR3 loop is CASSEAEGREQFF. CDR3 coding DNA: TGTGCCAGCAGTGAAGCAGAGGGACGGGAGCAGTTCTTC.

This chain connects TRBV27 to TRBJ1-2; unclear D gene. The CDR3 sequence is 13 residues long. V was trimmed by 6 bases and J by 8 bases, leaving 16 bases between them. Germline V lookup: CDR1 MNHEY, CDR2 SMNVEV (reference sequence). CDR3 DNA sequence: TGTGCCAGCAGCTTGGACGGGCCCGAAGGCTACACCTTC. It encodes CASSLDGPEGYTF.

J is TRBJ2-2 and V is TRBV21-1. TRBV21-1 constitutes a pseudogene. The CDR3 runs 17 residues. CDR3 amino acids: CASSLAPGAKYTGELFF. CDR3 coding DNA: TGTGCCAGCAGCCTGGCGCCGGGGGCTAAGTACACCGGGGAGCTGTTTTTT.

The chain employs TRBV9 and TRBJ1-1; D not certain. V was cut by 3 bases and J by 1 base, with 7 bases left in between. Germline lookup yields CDR1 SGDLS and CDR2 YYNGEE. The CDR3 is made up of 13 amino acids. The CDR3 DNA reads TGTGCCAGCAGCGGTCTGGGGAACACTGAAGCTTTCTTT. Its translation: CASSGLGNTEAFF.

The chain couples TRBV6-5 to TRBJ1-4; the D gene is possibly TRBD1 (6 bases). This CDR3 comprises 13 residues. V gave up 5 bases and J gave up 8 bases, with 12 bases separating them. Germline CDR1 MNHEY, CDR2 SVGAGI. The CDR3 is CASSVQGREKLFF. CDR3 coding DNA: TGTGCCAGCAGTGTACAGGGACGGGAAAAACTGTTTTTT.

This clone was picked up one time. The chain combines TRBV10-3 with TRBJ2-3; tentatively, D is TRBD1 or TRBD2 (5 bases each). This CDR3 has 16 amino acids. V was pared by 2 bases and J by 6 bases, with 18 bases between. CDR1 and CDR2 (germline): ENHRY, SYGVKD. This CDR3 reads CAISEKPRGPRDTQYF. The DNA for the CDR3 is TGTGCCATCAGTGAGAAACCCCGGGGCCCGCGGGATACGCAGTATTTT.

This clone was seen a single time. The chain has TRBV15 and TRBJ2-4; possibly TRBD1 or TRBD2 for D (5 bases each). Trimming left V 5 bases short and J 1 base short, with 12 bases between. The CDR3 runs 15 residues. Germline V gene lookup returns CDR1 LNHNV and CDR2 YYDKDF (reference sequence). CDR3: CATSGIWGAKNIQYF. The CDR3 nucleotides read TGTGCCACCAGCGGAATTTGGGGGGCCAAAAACATTCAGTACTTC.

This chain uses TRBV14 with TRBJ1-1; a possible D gene is TRBD1 (5 bases). Germline-derived CDR1 and CDR2 are SGHDN and FVKESK. Trimming took 1 base from V and 0 from J, leaving 9 bases between them. The CDR3 runs to 15 residues. The DNA of the CDR3 is TGTGCCAGCAGCCAAGGGGGACCGTTGAACACTGAAGCTTTCTTT. As protein: CASSQGGPLNTEAFF.

V and J are TRBV21-1 and TRBJ2-3; TRBD2, as called in the table, went unchecked against the DNA. TRBV21-1 is reported as a pseudogene. CDR3 length equals 17 residues. CDR3 in amino acids: CASSALKWTLGRDTQYF. The CDR3 nucleotides are TGTGCCAGCAGCGCGCTGAAGTGGACACTGGGGAGGGATACGCAGTATTTT.

The CDR3 DNA reads as TGTGCCAGCAGCCAAGGACCAGAGCAGTTCTTC. This sequence encodes CASSQGPEQFF. The gene calls are TRBV14 and TRBJ2-1; D is unresolved. The germline V gene has CDR1 SGHDN and CDR2 FVKESK. CDR3 length equals 11 residues. The V and J ends lost 1 base and 10 bases respectively, with 5 bases between them.